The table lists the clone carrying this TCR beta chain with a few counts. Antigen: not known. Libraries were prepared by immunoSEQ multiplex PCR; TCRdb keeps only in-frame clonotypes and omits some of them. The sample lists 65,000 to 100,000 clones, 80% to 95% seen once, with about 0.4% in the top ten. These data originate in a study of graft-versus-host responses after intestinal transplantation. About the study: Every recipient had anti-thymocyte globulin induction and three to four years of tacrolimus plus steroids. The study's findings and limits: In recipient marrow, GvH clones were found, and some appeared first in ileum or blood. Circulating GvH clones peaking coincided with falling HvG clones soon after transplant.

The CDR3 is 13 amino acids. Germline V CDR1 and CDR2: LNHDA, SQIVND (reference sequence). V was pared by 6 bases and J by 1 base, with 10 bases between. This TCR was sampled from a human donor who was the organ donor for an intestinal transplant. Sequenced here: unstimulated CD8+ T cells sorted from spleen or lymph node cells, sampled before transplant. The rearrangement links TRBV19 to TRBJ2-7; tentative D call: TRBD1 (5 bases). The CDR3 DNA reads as TGTGCCAGTAGCCAGACAGAATCCTACGAGCAGTACTTC. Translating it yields CASSQTESYEQYF. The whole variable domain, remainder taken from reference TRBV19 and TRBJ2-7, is DGGITQSPKYLFRKEGQNVTLSCEQNLNHDAMYWYRQDPGQGLRLIYYSQIVNDFQKGDIAEGYSVSREKKESFPLTVTSAQKNPTAFYLCASSQTESYEQYFGPGTRLTVT.